The clone carrying this TCR beta chain has only a few counts. Its antigen is undetermined. This sample was included in a study of response to subunit inactivated influenza vaccine. General study results and limits: Each seasonal influenza vaccination recruits few new T cells, the authors suggested.

Germline CDR1 and CDR2: DFQATT and SNEGSKA (reference sequence). The CDR3 sequence is 13 residues long. The ends were cut back, 5 bases at V and 8 bases at J, with 13 bases in the middle. TCRdb re-analysed the RT-PCR reads in MiXCR, keeping a single row per CDR3 protein. The sample holds about 700,000 distinct CDR3 sequences; approximately 15% are singletons and the top ten take 6.5% to 8.5%. V usage is TRBV20-1 and J usage is TRBJ1-6, with D possibly TRBD1 on 5 matching bases. This clonotype was sampled from a man aged 50 to 60 who received an inactivated influenza vaccine. The specimen comprised PBMCs from blood, sampled less than 15 days before vaccination. This chain's CDR3 is CSAFGTGDSPLHF. Written as DNA, the CDR3 is TGCAGTGCTTTCGGGACCGGTGATTCACCCCTCCACTTT.